The 15 T cell receptor beta chains given below trace back to one sample, sequenced in a study of blood T cell repertoires in COVID-19. Sequenced by immunoSEQ multiplex PCR; TCRdb stores in-frame clones only, minus some. Among approximately 40,000 clones listed, roughly 88% were seen once. Material for sequencing was peripheral blood. The receptors derive from a human donor in a cohort sampled during active COVID-19.

The CDR3, as DNA: TGTGCCAGCAGCTTCGCCGGGAATTCACCCCTCCACTTT. It is translated as CASSFAGNSPLHF. The J gene is TRBJ1-6, the V gene TRBV7-2; the D is unclear. CDR1 is SGHTA, CDR2 FQGNSA, per germline. The CDR3 contains 13 residues. Trimming cost V 3 bases and J 7 bases, with 7 bases left between them.

V and J are TRBV5-8 and TRBJ2-1; maybe TRBD2 (7 bases). Trimming shortened V by 0 bases and J by 0 bases, and 13 bases separated the two germline ends. The CDR3 totals 17 residues. The germline CDR1 and CDR2 sequences are SGHTS and YDEGEE. The CDR3 DNA reads TGTGCCAGCAGCTTGGATGGCGGGGGCTACTCCTACAATGAGCAGTTCTTC. Translation: CASSLDGGGYSYNEQFF.

The chain has TRBV2 and TRBJ1-2; D unclear. The length of the CDR3 is 16 residues. Germline V gene data show CDR1 as SNHLY and CDR2 as FYNNEI. Trimming pared 6 bases from V and 4 bases from J, leaving 21 bases between. CDR3 region: CASRAADGMWSYGYTF. The DNA for the CDR3 is TGTGCCAGCAGGGCCGCGGACGGGATGTGGAGCTATGGCTACACCTTC.

The CDR3 reads CASSLAAGGQDTQYF. In nucleotides, the CDR3 is TGTGCCAGCAGCTTAGCGGCAGGGGGGCAAGATACGCAGTATTTT. The rearrangement uses TRBV7-8 and TRBJ2-3; possibly TRBD1 for D (7 bases). Trimming stripped 0 bases from V and 5 bases from J, with 12 bases between. Germline loops: CDR1 SGHVS, CDR2 FQNEAQ. The CDR3 contains 15 residues.

Remarks on this clone: The same CDR3 can be traced to other DNA sequences in this sample. The chain's CDR3 is CASSPGTGVPYEQYF. The CDR3 DNA sequence: TGTGCCAGCAGCCCCGGGACAGGGGTTCCCTACGAGCAGTACTTC. The chain carries TRBV28 and TRBJ2-7, with 10 bases identical to TRBD1. V lost 6 bases to trimming and J lost 2 bases; unmatched junction nucleotides: 7. Germline CDR1 reads MDHEN; CDR2 reads SYDVKM. The CDR3 has 15 residues.

This chain uses TRBV6-4 with TRBJ2-1; 11 bases match TRBD2. CDR1 and CDR2 from the germline V gene are MRHNA and SNTAGT. The CDR3 length is 15 residues. V was pared by 3 bases and J by 7 bases, with 5 bases of the junction left unmatched. CDR3 DNA sequence: TGTGCCAGCAGTGAGGCTAGCGGGGGGCCGAATGAGCAGTTCTTC. It yields the protein CASSEASGGPNEQFF.

This chain links TRBV5-1 with TRBJ2-4, with TRBD2 identical over 7 bases. CDR1 and CDR2 (germline): SGHRS, YFSETQ. The CDR3 loop spans 13 amino acids. V trimming: 0 bases; J trimming: 10 bases; junction bases outside the gene matches: 4. CDR3 nucleotides: TGCGCCAGCAGCTTGGGGGAGGGATGGATTCAGTACTTC. Protein: CASSLGEGWIQYF.

The sample holds a few counts of this clone. The chain joins TRBV7-8 to TRBJ1-6; 7 bases line up with TRBD1. The CDR3 has 17 amino acids. Germline V gives CDR1 SGHVS, CDR2 FQNEAQ. V was clipped by 0 bases and J by 4 bases; unmatched bases: 6. CDR3 nucleotide sequence: TGTGCCAGCAGCTTAGCGACAGGGTATTTTTATAATTCACCCCTCCACTTT. Amino acid sequence: CASSLATGYFYNSPLHF.

The V call is TRBV5-5, the J call TRBJ1-4, with D unclear. V dropped 1 base and J dropped 7 bases, with 8 bases sitting between them. CDR1 SGHKS and CDR2 YYEKEE come from the germline V gene (reference sequence). The CDR3 spans 13 residues. The DNA of the CDR3 is TGTGCCAGCAGCTTGTTGGCTCCTGAAAAACTGTTTTTT. It translates to CASSLLAPEKLFF.

This clone was picked up one time. The V and J genes are TRBV4-1 and TRBJ1-1; 7 positions match TRBD1. Germline-derived CDR1 and CDR2 are MGHRA and YSYEKL. The CDR3 runs to 15 residues. V trimming: 4 bases; J trimming: 2 bases; junction bases outside the gene matches: 7. The CDR3 region is CASSPQGVQNTEAFF. CDR3 bases: TGCGCCAGCAGCCCGCAGGGGGTCCAAAACACTGAAGCTTTCTTT.

This chain links TRBV4-2 with TRBJ1-2, with D unclear. The CDR3 spans 14 residues. CDR1 and CDR2 (germline): LGHNA, YNFKEQ. V was shortened by 4 bases and J by 0 bases, with 9 bases between the two germline ends. CDR3: CASSPAGTNYGYTF. Written as DNA, the CDR3 is TGTGCCAGCAGCCCTGCCGGGACTAACTATGGCTACACCTTC.

The chain joins TRBV5-1 to TRBJ2-7; weak D call: TRBD2 (5 bases). Trimming took off 0 bases at V and 6 bases at J, with 10 bases between the two ends. The V gene's germline CDR1 is SGHRS and CDR2 YFSETQ. The CDR3 contains 13 residues. This CDR3 reads CASSLVASGEQYF. The CDR3 DNA is TGCGCCAGCAGCTTGGTGGCGAGCGGCGAGCAGTACTTC.

The chain employs TRBV7-9 and TRBJ1-3; TRBD1 is a possible D gene (6 bases). The V gene lost 0 bases and the J gene lost 0 bases, with 15 bases spanning the gap. Per germline, CDR1 SEHNR and CDR2 FQNEAQ (reference sequence). This CDR3 comprises 18 residues. The CDR3 reads CASSLAGAAEPSGNTIYF. The CDR3 coding sequence is TGTGCCAGCAGCTTAGCGGGGGCGGCAGAACCCTCTGGAAACACCATATATTTT.

The chain carries TRBV13 and TRBJ2-5; maybe TRBD2 (5 bases). This CDR3 comprises 14 residues. Germline loops: CDR1 PRHDT, CDR2 FYEKMQ (reference sequence). V dropped 1 base and J dropped 5 bases, with 11 bases sitting between them. The CDR3, as DNA: TGTGCCAGCAGCTTAGAGACTAAGGCGGAGACCCAGTACTTC. It yields the protein CASSLETKAETQYF.

This clone was observed a few times. The gene calls are TRBV11-3 and TRBJ2-5; 14 bases match TRBD2. The CDR3 is 15 amino acids. After removal of 5 bases from V and 5 bases from J, the junction contained 4 bases not matched to a gene. CDR1 is SGHNT and CDR2 is YENEEA in the germline V gene. CDR3 coding DNA: TGTGCCAGCAGCCCCGGGACTAGCGGGGGTGAGACCCAGTACTTC. The encoded protein is CASSPGTSGGETQYF.